This TCR beta chain was observed in a study of shared clonotypes between healthy human individuals. Study outcomes and limitations: Clonotype sharing among donors was expected to depend on sequencing depth. The authors sampled blood alone, and tissue repertoires likely differ.

This clone has a single count. Its antigen remains unknown. Libraries were prepared by immunoSEQ multiplex PCR; TCRdb keeps only in-frame clonotypes and omits some of them. The sample has approximately 2,300,000 clones, 85% to 95% seen once. CD45RA+ naive and CD45RA-negative memory subsets were separated from CD4+ cells. V was shortened by 3 bases and J by 11 bases, with 16 bases between the two germline ends. The length of the CDR3 is 13 residues. Germline assignment: CDR1 SNHLY and CDR2 FYNNEI. The chain has TRBV2 and TRBJ1-2; D unclear. This TCR was recovered from a man between 18 and 35 years old in good health. Some clones in this sample may be carry-over from other donors' samples. Sequencing input: naive CD4+ T cells from PBMCs. Described subset: CD45RA+ positively selected. For the CDR3, the DNA is TGTGCCAGCAGTGAGGTTGCCCTCACCTGGTACACCTTC. Translated, it gives CASSEVALTWYTF.